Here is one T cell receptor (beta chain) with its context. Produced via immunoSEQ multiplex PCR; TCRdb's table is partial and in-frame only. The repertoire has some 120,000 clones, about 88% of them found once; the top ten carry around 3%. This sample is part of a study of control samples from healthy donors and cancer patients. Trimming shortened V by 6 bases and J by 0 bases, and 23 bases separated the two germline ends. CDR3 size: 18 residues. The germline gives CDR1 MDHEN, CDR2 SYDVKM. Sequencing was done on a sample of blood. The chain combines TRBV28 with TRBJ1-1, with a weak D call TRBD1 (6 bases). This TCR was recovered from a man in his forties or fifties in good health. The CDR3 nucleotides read TGTGCCAGCAGCCACCCCATGACAGGTATCGGGGTGAACACTGAAGCTTTCTTT. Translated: CASSHPMTGIGVNTEAFF.